One sample yielded the 13 T cell receptor beta chains listed below, sequenced in a study of shared clonotypes between healthy human individuals (dated by TCRdb to between 2020 and 2021). Library generation was performed with the immunoSEQ multiplex PCR assay. The table was pulled from immuneACCESS by TCRdb, which kept in-frame rearrangements only. Such tables lose some clones; where checked, under half of the loss comes from unresolved V genes, and the rest has no known cause. This sample comprises about 500,000 clones, roughly three quarters of them detected only once. 9.5% to 15% of the sample belongs to the ten largest clones. Input material: PBMCs. Receptor source: a woman between 35 and 50 years old in good health. Some clones in this sample may be carry-over from other donors' samples.

The chain uses TRBV2 and TRBJ1-4; D unclear. Germline CDR1 is SNHLY and CDR2 is FYNNEI. The CDR3 totals 15 residues. Between the trimmed V and J ends, which lost 0 bases and 4 bases, there was a span of 9 bases. The CDR3 spells CASSEAGLDNEKLFF. CDR3 sequence (DNA): TGTGCCAGCAGTGAAGCTGGGTTGGATAATGAAAAACTGTTTTTT.

This chain connects TRBV6-1 to TRBJ2-6, with D perhaps given as TRBD1 or TRBD2 (5 bases each). This CDR3 has 15 residues. V dropped 8 bases and J dropped 0 bases, with 11 bases sitting between them. Germline V gene lookup returns CDR1 MNHNS and CDR2 SASEGT. The chain's CDR3 is CASGTRVSGANVLTF. DNA for the CDR3: TGTGCCAGCGGGACGCGTGTCTCTGGGGCCAACGTCCTGACTTTC.

This rearrangement joins TRBV15 to TRBJ1-3; D call uncertain. V gave up 5 bases and J gave up 2 bases, with 10 bases separating them. The CDR3 has 14 residues. Germline V gene data show CDR1 as LNHNV and CDR2 as YYDKDF (reference sequence). Written as DNA, the CDR3 is TGTGCCACCAGCGTCGAAAAAGCTGGAAACACCATATATTTT. It encodes CATSVEKAGNTIYF. The whole variable domain, remainder taken from reference TRBV15 and TRBJ1-3, is DAMVIQNPRYQVTQFGKPVTLSCSQTLNHNVMYWYQQKSSQAPKLLFHYYDKDFNNEADTPDNFQSRRPNTSFCFLDIRSPGLGDTAMYLCATSVEKAGNTIYFGEGSWLTVV.

The rearrangement joins TRBV7-8 to TRBJ1-1; weak D call: TRBD1 (5 bases). This CDR3 spans 13 amino acids. V was clipped by 5 bases and J by 1 base, with 8 bases between them. Germline V gene lookup returns CDR1 SGHVS and CDR2 FQNEAQ. The CDR3 DNA reads as TGTGCCAGCAGCAAGACAGCGAACACTGAAGCTTTCTTT. Amino acid sequence: CASSKTANTEAFF.

This clone was seen only once. V gene TRBV2 combines with J gene TRBJ1-2; no reliable D call. Trimming left V 7 bases short and J 0 bases short, with 9 bases between. The germline V gene encodes CDR1 SNHLY and CDR2 FYNNEI. This CDR3 spans 13 amino acids. The CDR3 here is CASKRSSNYGYTF. CDR3 bases: TGTGCCAGCAAGCGGTCCTCTAACTATGGCTACACCTTC.

This chain links TRBV7-2 with TRBJ1-3; the D gene is possibly TRBD1 (5 bases). CDR1 SGHTA and CDR2 FQGNSA come from the germline V gene. CDR3 length: 16 amino acids. Trimming pared 1 base from V and 1 base from J, leaving 11 bases between. This chain's CDR3 is CASSLGGAGSGNTIYF. CDR3 DNA: TGTGCCAGCAGCTTAGGAGGGGCAGGGTCTGGAAACACCATATATTTT.

The chain is built from TRBV11-2 and TRBJ1-1, with 7 positions matching TRBD1. CDR1 is SGHAT, CDR2 FQNNGV, per germline. The CDR3 has 17 residues. The ends lost 2 bases at V and 0 bases at J; junction bases unmatched: 9. This chain's CDR3 is CASSLTVQGPMNTEAFF. DNA for the CDR3: TGTGCCAGCAGCTTAACAGTACAGGGGCCCATGAACACTGAAGCTTTCTTT.

V gene TRBV6-6 combines with J gene TRBJ2-2, with 13 bases matching TRBD2. The germline V gene encodes CDR1 MNHNY and CDR2 SVGAGI (reference sequence). The V segment lost 5 bases and the J segment 4 bases; nucleotides outside the gene matches: 4. The CDR3 spans 16 residues. CDR3 loop: CASSPGLAGATGELFF. The CDR3 bases are TGTGCCAGCAGTCCCGGACTAGCGGGAGCCACCGGGGAGCTGTTTTTT.

The chain couples TRBV15 to TRBJ1-2; no firm D call. Germline V gene data show CDR1 as LNHNV and CDR2 as YYDKDF (reference sequence). The CDR3 sequence is 12 residues long. V dropped 0 bases and J dropped 4 bases, with 3 bases sitting between them. CDR3 nucleotide sequence: TGTGCCACCAGCAGAGATCTCTATGGCTACACCTTC. Amino acids: CATSRDLYGYTF.

This clone showed up many times. The V call is TRBV10-3, the J call TRBJ1-2; D call uncertain. Between the trimmed V and J ends, which lost 2 bases and 7 bases, there was a span of 11 bases. CDR3 size: 13 residues. The germline gives CDR1 ENHRY, CDR2 SYGVKD. The CDR3 DNA sequence: TGTGCCATCAGTGAGGAGGGTTCAGCTGGCTACACCTTC. It codes for CAISEEGSAGYTF.

The rearrangement joins TRBV28 to TRBJ2-1; TRBD2 agrees at 7 bases. Germline V CDR1 and CDR2: MDHEN, SYDVKM. CDR3 length: 15 amino acids. Trimming cost V 3 bases and J 8 bases; bases outside gene matches: 10. The CDR3 loop is CASSFATSQSYEQFF. CDR3 DNA: TGTGCCAGCAGTTTTGCGACTAGCCAGTCCTATGAGCAGTTCTTC.

The V call is TRBV10-2, the J call TRBJ2-3, with 7 bases that match TRBD2. V shed 3 bases and J 0 bases; nucleotides not matched to a gene: 9. Germline values: CDR1 WSHSY, CDR2 SAAADI. This CDR3 region has 17 residues. The CDR3 coding sequence is TGCGCCAGCAGTGACCGGCGGGAGAAGGCGAGCACAGATACGCAGTATTTT. It yields the protein CASSDRREKASTDTQYF.

The V and J genes are TRBV30 and TRBJ2-7, with D perhaps TRBD1 (6 bases). With 4 bases removed from V and 5 bases from J, the gap between germline ends came to 9 bases. Germline CDR1 GTSNPN, CDR2 SVGIG (reference sequence). The CDR3 length is 11 residues. CDR3 in DNA: TGTGCCTGGAACAGGGTACACGAGCAGTACTTC. Its translation: CAWNRVHEQYF.